This is a list of T cell receptor beta chains from one sample in a study of beta chain features in type 1 diabetes. The protocol was immunoSEQ multiplex PCR, while the TCRdb copy is restricted to in-frame clones and leaves out a portion. The repertoire includes 15,000 to 20,000 clones, 50% of them detected once, and roughly 0.4% sits in the top ten. Source material: stem cell memory CD4+ T cells from blood. The receptors stem from a young man in good health. Each CDR3 is given with its conserved first and last residue. The D gene is left open where the match is weak. Only part of the rows carry a size: once, few, many, or a class if the clone is expanded.

cdr3_aa cdr3_nt j_call cdr3_length v_call d_call clone_size
CASTGGLWVSNQPQHF TGTGCCAGCACCGGGGGATTATGGGTGAGCAATCAGCCCCAGCATTTT TRBJ1-5 16 TRBV28 . few
CAWEADTYNEQFF TGTGCCTGGGAGGCGGATACCTACAATGAGCAGTTCTTC TRBJ2-1 13 TRBV30 . few
CAWSVGGEQYF TGTGCCTGGAGCGTTGGCGGAGAGCAGTACTTC TRBJ2-7 11 TRBV30 . .
CAWSVNPGGTYEQYF TGTGCCTGGAGTGTAAACCCAGGGGGTACCTACGAGCAGTACTTC TRBJ2-7 15 TRBV30 TRBD1 .
CASSSGQGAHQPQHF TGTGCCAGCAGTTCTGGACAGGGGGCTCACCAGCCCCAGCATTTT TRBJ1-5 15 TRBV27 TRBD1 .
CASSQEDRLQETQYF TGTGCCAGCAGCCAAGAAGACAGGCTTCAAGAGACCCAGTACTTC TRBJ2-5 15 TRBV14 . .
CASSVLGRGTGELFF TGTGCCAGCAGCGTACTCGGCAGGGGCACCGGGGAGCTGTTTTTT TRBJ2-2 15 TRBV9 . .
CASISGGANTGELFF TGTGCCAGTATCTCAGGGGGCGCGAACACCGGGGAGCTGTTTTTT TRBJ2-2 15 TRBV2 TRBD1 few
CASSSGLNTGELFF TGCGCCAGCAGCTCAGGACTGAACACCGGGGAGCTGTTTTTT TRBJ2-2 14 TRBV5-1 . .
CASSPQGRYEQYF TGTGCCAGCAGCCCCCAGGGTCGCTACGAGCAGTACTTC TRBJ2-7 13 TRBV6-6 . .
CASSEITGDNQPQHF TGTGCCAGCAGCGAGATTACGGGGGACAATCAGCCCCAGCATTTT TRBJ1-5 15 TRBV5-5 . .
CAISDGVSEQYF TGTGCCATCAGTGACGGAGTTTCCGAGCAGTACTTC TRBJ2-7 12 TRBV10-3 . .
CASTYAGQKGNEQYF TGTGCCAGCACCTACGCGGGACAGAAGGGCAACGAGCAGTACTTC TRBJ2-7 15 TRBV28 . .
CASSLKQGLGQPQHF TGTGCCAGCAGTTTGAAACAGGGCCTTGGCCAGCCCCAGCATTTT TRBJ1-5 15 TRBV27 . .
CASSVAQGGNTEAFF TGTGCCAGCAGCGTAGCACAGGGGGGGAACACTGAAGCTTTCTTT TRBJ1-1 15 TRBV9 TRBD1 .
CASSVRDSGMGSTDTQYF TGTGCCAGCAGCGTTCGGGATAGCGGCATGGGGAGCACAGATACGCAGTATTTT TRBJ2-3 18 TRBV9 . .
CASTRDRATYEQYF TGTGCCAGTACCCGGGACAGGGCCACCTACGAGCAGTACTTC TRBJ2-7 14 TRBV7-2 TRBD1 few
CASSSGTVRQYF TGTGCCAGCAGCTCGGGAACAGTCAGGCAGTACTTC TRBJ2-7 12 TRBV6-5 . .
CASSQRGGIETQYF TGTGCCAGCAGCCAGCGGGGGGGCATTGAGACCCAGTACTTC TRBJ2-5 14 TRBV7-2 TRBD2 .
CASSLAQGNTGELFF TGTGCCAGCAGCTTAGCACAGGGGAACACCGGGGAGCTGTTTTTT TRBJ2-2 15 TRBV7-3 . .
CACGTNLNEQFF TGTGCCTGCGGGACCAACCTCAATGAGCAGTTCTTC TRBJ2-1 12 TRBV11-2 . .
CASRLGGAGGSSYEQYF TGCGCCAGCCGCCTAGGGGGAGCGGGCGGGAGCTCCTACGAGCAGTACTTC TRBJ2-7 17 TRBV5-1 . few
CASSLDKGARGNTIYF TGTGCCAGCAGCTTGGATAAGGGGGCCCGAGGAAACACCATATATTTT TRBJ1-3 16 TRBV5-4 TRBD1 .
CASSLTGPSTDTQYF TGTGCCAGCAGTCTGACAGGGCCTAGCACAGATACGCAGTATTTT TRBJ2-3 15 TRBV28 TRBD1 few
CASSTDRGNQPQHF TGTGCCAGCAGTACGGACAGGGGGAATCAGCCCCAGCATTTT TRBJ1-5 14 TRBV2 TRBD1 .
CASSERTGGIYEQYF TGTGCCAGCAGTGAAAGAACAGGGGGAATCTACGAGCAGTACTTC TRBJ2-7 15 TRBV6-1 TRBD1 .
CASSSRTGGRETQYF TGTGCCAGCAGCTCGCGGACAGGGGGCCGGGAGACCCAGTACTTC TRBJ2-5 15 TRBV7-3 TRBD1 .
CASSGGGRGADTQYF TGTGCCAGCAGCGGCGGCGGGAGGGGCGCAGATACGCAGTATTTT TRBJ2-3 15 TRBV9 TRBD2 .
CASIVPGTEAFF TGTGCCAGCATAGTACCCGGCACTGAAGCTTTCTTT TRBJ1-1 12 TRBV6-5 . once
CASSLFRDETQYF TGTGCCAGCAGCTTGTTCAGGGATGAGACCCAGTACTTC TRBJ2-5 13 TRBV7-3 . .
CASSFPGQGGETQYF TGCGCCAGCAGCTTCCCCGGACAGGGTGGGGAGACCCAGTACTTC TRBJ2-5 15 TRBV5-1 TRBD1 few
CASSLVRGNYEQYF TGTGCCAGCAGCTTAGTTCGGGGTAACTACGAGCAGTACTTC TRBJ2-7 14 TRBV11-2 . .
CASSPRAGEQYF TGTGCCAGCTCACCACGGGCGGGCGAGCAGTACTTC TRBJ2-7 12 TRBV18 . .
CASSLATSGRAHEQFF TGTGCCAGCAGCTTAGCGACTAGCGGGAGGGCCCATGAGCAGTTCTTC TRBJ2-1 16 TRBV7-2 TRBD2 .
CASSIGRRDAFF TGTGCCAGTAGTATAGGTAGGAGGGATGCTTTCTTT TRBJ1-1 12 TRBV19 . .
CSVAPRDRVLNTEAFF TGCAGCGTTGCCCCCCGGGACAGGGTTTTGAACACTGAAGCTTTCTTT TRBJ1-1 16 TRBV29-1 TRBD1 few
CSAKQAGVAYEQYF TGCAGCGCCAAACAGGCAGGAGTTGCCTACGAGCAGTACTTC TRBJ2-7 14 TRBV29-1 . .
CATSRESGRAWTQYF TGTGCCACCAGCAGGGAGAGCGGGAGGGCCTGGACCCAGTACTTC TRBJ2-5 15 TRBV15 TRBD2 .
CASSPPKTPYEQYF TGTGCCAGCTCACCTCCCAAGACACCCTACGAGCAGTACTTC TRBJ2-7 14 TRBV18 . few
CASSIGQEYSPLHF TGTGCCAGCAGTATTGGACAGGAATATTCACCCCTCCACTTT TRBJ1-6 14 TRBV28 TRBD1 few
CASSLDGTGVYSNQPQHF TGTGCCAGCAGCTTAGATGGGACAGGGGTTTATAGCAATCAGCCCCAGCATTTT TRBJ1-5 18 TRBV7-8 TRBD1 few
CAIKPGGIEETQYF TGTGCCATCAAGCCCGGGGGGATAGAAGAGACCCAGTACTTC TRBJ2-5 14 TRBV10-3 TRBD2 few
CASSKDRTNTEAFF TGTGCCAGTAGTAAGGACAGGACGAACACTGAAGCTTTCTTT TRBJ1-1 14 TRBV19 TRBD1 few
CASSQTGTENQPQHF TGTGCCAGCAGCCAAACCGGGACAGAGAATCAGCCCCAGCATTTT TRBJ1-5 15 TRBV16 TRBD1 .
CASTDRPGGPLTGEQFF TGTGCCAGTACAGACCGGCCGGGGGGCCCGCTTACCGGTGAGCAGTTCTTC TRBJ2-1 17 TRBV19 . .
CASSLAANGYTF TGTGCCAGCAGCTTAGCTGCTAATGGCTACACCTTC TRBJ1-2 12 TRBV7-9 . .
CAISGTSGTTGELFF TGTGCCATCAGCGGGACTAGCGGCACCACCGGGGAGCTGTTTTTT TRBJ2-2 15 TRBV10-3 TRBD2 once
CASSSGQNQETQYF TGCGCCAGCAGCTCAGGACAGAACCAAGAGACCCAGTACTTC TRBJ2-5 14 TRBV5-1 . .
CASSVGQGVQETQYF TGTGCCAGCAGCGTAGGCCAGGGGGTGCAAGAGACCCAGTACTTC TRBJ2-5 15 TRBV9 TRBD1 .
CASSPRQGAYNEQFF TGTGCCAGCAGCCCCAGACAGGGGGCCTACAATGAGCAGTTCTTC TRBJ2-1 15 TRBV5-4 TRBD1 few
CASDSAGTGELFF TGTGCCAGTGATTCAGCGGGTACCGGGGAGCTGTTTTTT TRBJ2-2 13 TRBV28 . few
CASSSGTAGNTIYF TGTGCCAGCAGCTCCGGGACAGCTGGAAACACCATATATTTT TRBJ1-3 14 TRBV7-6 TRBD1 few
CASSRQGSYNEQFF TGTGCTAGCAGCCGACAGGGCTCCTACAATGAGCAGTTCTTC TRBJ2-1 14 TRBV7-7 TRBD1 few
CSVDLQGSQAFF TGCAGCGTTGATCTTCAGGGATCGCAAGCTTTCTTT TRBJ1-1 12 TRBV29-1 . .